This T cell receptor beta chain was captured in a study of immune heterogeneity within non-small cell lung tumors. CDR3 of TCR beta was amplified by multiplex PCR that used 32 V and 13 J primers. TCRdb processed the multiplex PCR reads anew with MiXCR; each CDR3 protein has one entry. The profile shows a few thousand distinct CDR3 sequences, 21% of them singletons. Judged by abundance, this clonotype is medium-sized (0.01 to 0.1%). Its target is not known. The V gene end was trimmed by 2 bases and the J gene end by 0 bases; junction bases not matched to a gene: 0. Germline loops: CDR1 MNHEY, CDR2 SVGEGT. This CDR3 is built from 15 residues. The study, taken as a whole, reports: A moderate but significant correlation was observed between local T-cell clonality and local tumor mutational burden (R around 0.35).

Template input, which was bulk tumor genomic DNA, totaled roughly 650 ng per sample. While surgery was under way, several biopsies spaced far apart were taken per primary tumor. Enrolled patients presented with newly diagnosed, previously untreated non-small cell lung cancer and underwent curative surgery. Sequencing was performed on lung tumor tissue. This clonotype was sampled from a woman between 55 and 75 years old with non-small cell lung cancer. The chain links TRBV6-2 or TRBV6-3 to TRBJ2-3, with 9 bases that match TRBD2. CDR3 sequence: CASSYTSGSTDTQYF. The DNA for the CDR3 is TGTGCCAGCAGTTACACTAGCGGGAGCACAGATACGCAGTATTTT.